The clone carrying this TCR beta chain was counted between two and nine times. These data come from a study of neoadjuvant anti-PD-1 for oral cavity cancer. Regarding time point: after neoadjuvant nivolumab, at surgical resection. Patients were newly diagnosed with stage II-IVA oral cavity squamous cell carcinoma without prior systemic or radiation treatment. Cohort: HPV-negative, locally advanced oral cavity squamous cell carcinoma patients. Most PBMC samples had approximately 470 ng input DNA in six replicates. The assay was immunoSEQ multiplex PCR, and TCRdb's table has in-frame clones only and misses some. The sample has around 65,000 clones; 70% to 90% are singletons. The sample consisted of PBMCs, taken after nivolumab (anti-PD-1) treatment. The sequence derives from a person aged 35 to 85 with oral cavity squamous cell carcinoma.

CDR3 sequence: CASSQDRGEGREEQYF. The CDR3 nucleotides read TGTGCCAGCAGCCAAGATAGGGGGGAGGGACGCGAGGAGCAGTACTTC. This chain connects TRBV4-2 to TRBJ2-7; D might be TRBD2 (7 bases). V lost 0 bases to trimming and J lost 7 bases, with 19 bases between them. Germline CDR1 reads LGHNA; CDR2 reads YNFKEQ. This CDR3 is 16 amino acids long.